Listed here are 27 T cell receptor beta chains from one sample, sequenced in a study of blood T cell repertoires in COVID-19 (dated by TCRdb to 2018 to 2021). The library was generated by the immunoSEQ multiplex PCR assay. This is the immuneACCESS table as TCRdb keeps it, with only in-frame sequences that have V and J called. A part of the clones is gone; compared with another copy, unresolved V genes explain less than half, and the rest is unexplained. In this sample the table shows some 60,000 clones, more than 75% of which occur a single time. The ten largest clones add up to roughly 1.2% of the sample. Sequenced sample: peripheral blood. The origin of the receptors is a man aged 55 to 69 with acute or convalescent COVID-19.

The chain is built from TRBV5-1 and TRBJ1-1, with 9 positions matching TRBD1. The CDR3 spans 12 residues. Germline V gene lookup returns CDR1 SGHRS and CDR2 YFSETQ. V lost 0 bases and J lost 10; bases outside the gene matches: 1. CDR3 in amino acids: CASSLGQGVAFF. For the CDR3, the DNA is TGCGCCAGCAGCTTGGGACAGGGGGTAGCTTTCTTT.

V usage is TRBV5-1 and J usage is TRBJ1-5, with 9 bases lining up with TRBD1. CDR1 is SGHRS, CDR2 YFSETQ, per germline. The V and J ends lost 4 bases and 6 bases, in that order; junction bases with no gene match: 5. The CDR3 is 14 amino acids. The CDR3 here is CASSVQGAGQPQHF. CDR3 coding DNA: TGCGCCAGCAGCGTACAGGGGGCCGGTCAGCCCCAGCATTTT.

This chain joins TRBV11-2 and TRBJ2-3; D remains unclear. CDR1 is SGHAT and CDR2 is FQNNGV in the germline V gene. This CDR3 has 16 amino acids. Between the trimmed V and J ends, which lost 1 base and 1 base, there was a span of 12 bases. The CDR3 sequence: CASSLGWQAGTDTQYF. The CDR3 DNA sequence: TGTGCCAGCAGCTTAGGCTGGCAGGCCGGCACAGATACGCAGTATTTT.

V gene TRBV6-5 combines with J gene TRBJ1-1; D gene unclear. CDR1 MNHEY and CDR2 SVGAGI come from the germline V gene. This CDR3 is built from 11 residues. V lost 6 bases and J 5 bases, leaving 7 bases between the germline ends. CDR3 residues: CASREETEAFF. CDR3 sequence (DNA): TGTGCCAGCAGGGAGGAGACTGAAGCTTTCTTT.

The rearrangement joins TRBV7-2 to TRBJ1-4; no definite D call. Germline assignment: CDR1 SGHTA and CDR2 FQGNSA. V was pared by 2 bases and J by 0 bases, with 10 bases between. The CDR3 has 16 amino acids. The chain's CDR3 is CASSLRASATNEKLFF. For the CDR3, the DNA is TGTGCCAGCAGCTTAAGAGCCAGCGCAACTAATGAAAAACTGTTTTTT.

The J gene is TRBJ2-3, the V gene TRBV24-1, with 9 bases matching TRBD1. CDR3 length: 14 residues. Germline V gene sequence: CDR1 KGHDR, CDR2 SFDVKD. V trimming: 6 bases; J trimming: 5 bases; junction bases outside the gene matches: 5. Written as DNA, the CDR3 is TGTGCCACCAGTCCGGGACAGGGAATAGATACGCAGTATTTT. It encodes CATSPGQGIDTQYF.

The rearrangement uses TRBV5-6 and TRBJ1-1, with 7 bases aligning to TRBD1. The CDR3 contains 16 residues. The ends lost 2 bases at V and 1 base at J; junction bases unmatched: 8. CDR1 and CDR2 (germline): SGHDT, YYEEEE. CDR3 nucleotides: TGTGCCAGCAGCTTTCGGACAGGTAGCGGGAACACTGAAGCTTTCTTT. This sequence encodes CASSFRTGSGNTEAFF. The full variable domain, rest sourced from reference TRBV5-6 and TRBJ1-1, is DAGVTQSPTHLIKTRGQQVTLRCSPKSGHDTVSWYQQALGQGPQFIFQYYEEEERQRGNFPDRFSGHQFPNYSSELNVNALLLGDSALYLCASSFRTGSGNTEAFFGQGTRLTVV.

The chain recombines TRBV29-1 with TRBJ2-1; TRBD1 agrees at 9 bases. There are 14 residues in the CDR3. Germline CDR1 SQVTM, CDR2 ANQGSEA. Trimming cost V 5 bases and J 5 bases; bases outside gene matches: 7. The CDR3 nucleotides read TGCAGCGTTCCACAGGGGGCGAGGAACAATGAGCAGTTCTTC. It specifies CSVPQGARNNEQFF.

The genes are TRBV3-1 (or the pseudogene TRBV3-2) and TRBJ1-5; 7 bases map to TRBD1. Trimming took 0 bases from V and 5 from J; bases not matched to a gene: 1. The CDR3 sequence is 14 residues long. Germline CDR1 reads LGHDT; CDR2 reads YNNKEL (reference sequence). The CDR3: CASSQDQGDQPQHF. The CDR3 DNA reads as TGTGCCAGCAGCCAAGATCAGGGGGATCAGCCCCAGCATTTT.

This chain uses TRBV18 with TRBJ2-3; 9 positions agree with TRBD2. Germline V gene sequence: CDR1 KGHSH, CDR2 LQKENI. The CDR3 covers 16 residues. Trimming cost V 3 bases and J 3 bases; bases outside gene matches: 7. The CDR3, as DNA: TGTGCCAGCTCACCTGAAAGACTAGCGGTTACAGATACGCAGTATTTT. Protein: CASSPERLAVTDTQYF.

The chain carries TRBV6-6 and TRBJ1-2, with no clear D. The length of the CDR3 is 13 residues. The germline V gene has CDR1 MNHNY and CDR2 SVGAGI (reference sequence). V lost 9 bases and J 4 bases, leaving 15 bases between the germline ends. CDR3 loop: CASLPGSGYGYTF. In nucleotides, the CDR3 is TGTGCCAGTTTACCTGGAAGCGGCTATGGCTACACCTTC.

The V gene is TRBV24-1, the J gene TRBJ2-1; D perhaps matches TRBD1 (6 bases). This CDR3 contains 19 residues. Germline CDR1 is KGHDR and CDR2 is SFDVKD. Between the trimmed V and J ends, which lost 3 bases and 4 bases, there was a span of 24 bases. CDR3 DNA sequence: TGTGCCACCAGTGATCCTACCTTTTCAGGGGAAGAGGGTTACAATGAGCAGTTCTTC. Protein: CATSDPTFSGEEGYNEQFF.

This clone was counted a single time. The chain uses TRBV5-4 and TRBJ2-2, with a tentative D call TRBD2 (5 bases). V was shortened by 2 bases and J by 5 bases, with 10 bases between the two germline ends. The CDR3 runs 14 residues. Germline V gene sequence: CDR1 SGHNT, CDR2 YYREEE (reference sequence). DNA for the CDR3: TGTGCCAGCAGCTTAGTATCGGGGACCGGGGAGCTGTTTTTT. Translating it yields CASSLVSGTGELFF.

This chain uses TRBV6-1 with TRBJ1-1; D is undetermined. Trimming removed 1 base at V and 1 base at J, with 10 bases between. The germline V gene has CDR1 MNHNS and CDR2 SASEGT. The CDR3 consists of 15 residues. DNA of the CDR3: TGTGCCAGCAGTGAAGAGGGCGGAGGGAACACTGAAGCTTTCTTT. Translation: CASSEEGGGNTEAFF.

CDR3 coding DNA: TGTGCCAGCAGCCAAGTAGCGGGGGCCGCCACAGATACGCAGTATTTT. The encoded protein is CASSQVAGAATDTQYF. The chain carries TRBV4-2 and TRBJ2-3, with 9 bases lining up with TRBD2. The trim removed 1 base at V and 2 bases at J, leaving 4 bases unmatched. This CDR3 has 16 residues. Germline V gene lookup returns CDR1 LGHNA and CDR2 YNFKEQ.

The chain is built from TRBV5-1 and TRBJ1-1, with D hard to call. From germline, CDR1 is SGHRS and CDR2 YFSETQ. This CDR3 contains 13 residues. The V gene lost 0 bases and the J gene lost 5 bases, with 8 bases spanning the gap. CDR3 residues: CASSLGGGTEAFF. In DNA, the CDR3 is TGCGCCAGCAGCTTGGGGGGAGGAACTGAAGCTTTCTTT.

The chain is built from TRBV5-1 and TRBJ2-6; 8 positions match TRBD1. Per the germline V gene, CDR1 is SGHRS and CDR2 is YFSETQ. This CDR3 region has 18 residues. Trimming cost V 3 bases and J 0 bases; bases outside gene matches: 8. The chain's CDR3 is CASSSLGQASSGANVLTF. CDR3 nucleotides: TGCGCCAGCAGCTCGCTGGGACAGGCGAGCTCTGGGGCCAACGTCCTGACTTTC.

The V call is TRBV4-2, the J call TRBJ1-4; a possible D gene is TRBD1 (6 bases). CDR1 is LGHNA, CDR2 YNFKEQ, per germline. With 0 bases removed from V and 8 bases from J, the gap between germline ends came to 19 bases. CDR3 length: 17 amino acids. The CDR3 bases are TGTGCCAGCAGCCAAGAATCTCGACAGGCCAGTTGGGAAAAACTGTTTTTT. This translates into CASSQESRQASWEKLFF.

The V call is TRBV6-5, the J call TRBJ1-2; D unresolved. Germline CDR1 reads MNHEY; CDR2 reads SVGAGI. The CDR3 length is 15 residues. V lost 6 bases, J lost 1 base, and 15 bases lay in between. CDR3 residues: CASSRGRFYNYGYTF. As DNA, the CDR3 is TGTGCCAGCAGCCGAGGGAGATTTTATAACTATGGCTACACCTTC.

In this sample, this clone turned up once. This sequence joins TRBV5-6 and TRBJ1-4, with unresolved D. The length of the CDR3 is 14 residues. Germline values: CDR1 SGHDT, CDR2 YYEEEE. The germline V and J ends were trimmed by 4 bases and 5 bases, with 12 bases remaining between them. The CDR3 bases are TGTGCCAGCAGCCCCGGGGTGGGCAATGAAAAACTGTTTTTT. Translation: CASSPGVGNEKLFF. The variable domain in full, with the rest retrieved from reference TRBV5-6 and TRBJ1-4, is DAGVTQSPTHLIKTRGQQVTLRCSPKSGHDTVSWYQQALGQGPQFIFQYYEEEERQRGNFPDRFSGHQFPNYSSELNVNALLLGDSALYLCASSPGVGNEKLFFGSGTQLSVL.

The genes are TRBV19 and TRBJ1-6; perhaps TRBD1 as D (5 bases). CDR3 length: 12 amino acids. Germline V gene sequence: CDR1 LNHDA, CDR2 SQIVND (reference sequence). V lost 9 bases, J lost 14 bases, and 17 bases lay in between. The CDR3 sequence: CASHRSQGTLHF. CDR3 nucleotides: TGTGCCAGCCACCGCTCCCAGGGAACCCTCCACTTT.

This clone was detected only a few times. Here the CDR3 reads CASSQERGQGAFF. CDR3 nucleotides: TGTGCCAGCAGCCAAGAACGTGGACAGGGGGCTTTCTTT. The chain couples TRBV3-1 (or the pseudogene TRBV3-2) to TRBJ1-1; 9 bases match TRBD1. Per germline, CDR1 LGHDT and CDR2 YNNKEL (reference sequence). The CDR3 is made up of 13 amino acids. The trim removed 0 bases at V and 11 bases at J, leaving 4 bases unmatched.

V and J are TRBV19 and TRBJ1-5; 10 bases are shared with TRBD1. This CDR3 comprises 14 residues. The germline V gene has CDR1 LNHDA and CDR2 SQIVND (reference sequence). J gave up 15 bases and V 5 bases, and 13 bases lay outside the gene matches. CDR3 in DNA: TGTGCCAGTAGTGACCCCCGGGACAGGGGAGTCACGCATTTT. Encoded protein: CASSDPRDRGVTHF.

CDR3 loop: CASSYDRGVGFF. The CDR3 DNA is TGTGCCAGCAGTTACGACAGGGGGGTAGGGTTCTTC. V is TRBV6-2 or TRBV6-3 and J is TRBJ2-1; 9 bases fit TRBD1. V lost 2 bases and J lost 15; bases outside the gene matches: 5. Germline V gives CDR1 MNHEY, CDR2 SVGEGT. The CDR3 runs to 12 residues.

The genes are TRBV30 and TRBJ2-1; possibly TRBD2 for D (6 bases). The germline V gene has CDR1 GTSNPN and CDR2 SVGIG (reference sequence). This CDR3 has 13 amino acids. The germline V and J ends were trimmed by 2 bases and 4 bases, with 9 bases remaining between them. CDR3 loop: CAWSRDFYNEQFF. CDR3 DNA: TGTGCCTGGAGTAGGGACTTTTACAATGAGCAGTTCTTC.

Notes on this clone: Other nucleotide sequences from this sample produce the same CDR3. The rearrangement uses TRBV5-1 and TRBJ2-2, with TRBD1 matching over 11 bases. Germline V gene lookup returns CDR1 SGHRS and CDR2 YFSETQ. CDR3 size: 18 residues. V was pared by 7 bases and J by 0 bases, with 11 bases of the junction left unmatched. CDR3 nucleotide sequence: TGCGCCAGCGTTTCCGGGACAGGGGGTCGGGCGAACACCGGGGAGCTGTTTTTT. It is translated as CASVSGTGGRANTGELFF.

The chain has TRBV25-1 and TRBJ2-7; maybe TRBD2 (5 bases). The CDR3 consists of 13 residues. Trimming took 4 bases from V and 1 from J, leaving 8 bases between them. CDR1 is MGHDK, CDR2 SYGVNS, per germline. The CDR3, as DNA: TGTGCCAGCAGTGCCCCGGGATCCTACGAGCAGTACTTC. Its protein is CASSAPGSYEQYF.